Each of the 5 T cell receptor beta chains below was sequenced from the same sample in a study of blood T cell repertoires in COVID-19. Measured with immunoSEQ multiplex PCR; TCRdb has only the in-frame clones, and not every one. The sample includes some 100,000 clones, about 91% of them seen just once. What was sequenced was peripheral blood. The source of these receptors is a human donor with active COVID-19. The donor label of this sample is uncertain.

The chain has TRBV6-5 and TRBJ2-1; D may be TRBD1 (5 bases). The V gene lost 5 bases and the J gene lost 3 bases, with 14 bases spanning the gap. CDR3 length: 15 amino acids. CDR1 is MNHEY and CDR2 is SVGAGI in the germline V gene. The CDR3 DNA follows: TGTGCCAGCAGTACCCGAACAGGAAACTACAATGAGCAGTTCTTC. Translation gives CASSTRTGNYNEQFF.

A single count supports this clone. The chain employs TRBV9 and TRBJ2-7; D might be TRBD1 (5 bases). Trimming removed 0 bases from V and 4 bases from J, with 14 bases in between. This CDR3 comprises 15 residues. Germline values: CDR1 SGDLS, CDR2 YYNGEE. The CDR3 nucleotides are TGTGCCAGCAGCGTAGGGCAGGGCGACTCATACGAGCAGTACTTC. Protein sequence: CASSVGQGDSYEQYF.

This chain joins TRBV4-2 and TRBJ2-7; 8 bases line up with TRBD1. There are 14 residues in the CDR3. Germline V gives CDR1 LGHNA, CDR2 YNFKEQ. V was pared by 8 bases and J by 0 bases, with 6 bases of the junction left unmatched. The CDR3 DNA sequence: TGTGCCAGCGGCGACAGGGGAAGCTCCTACGAGCAGTACTTC. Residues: CASGDRGSSYEQYF.

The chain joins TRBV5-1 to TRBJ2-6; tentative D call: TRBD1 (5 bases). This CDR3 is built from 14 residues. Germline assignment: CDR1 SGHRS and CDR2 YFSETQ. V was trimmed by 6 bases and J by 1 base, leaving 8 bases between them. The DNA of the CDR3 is TGCGCCAGCAAAAGGGGTTCTGGGGCCAACGTCCTGACTTTC. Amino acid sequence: CASKRGSGANVLTF.

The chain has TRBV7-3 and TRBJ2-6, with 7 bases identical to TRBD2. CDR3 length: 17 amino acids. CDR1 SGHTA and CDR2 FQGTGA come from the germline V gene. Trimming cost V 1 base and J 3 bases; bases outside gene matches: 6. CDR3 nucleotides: TGTGCCAGCAGCTTAATGGGAGGGGTTGGTGGGGCCAACGTCCTGACTTTC. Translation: CASSLMGGVGGANVLTF.